Presented here are 32 T cell receptor beta chains from one specimen sequenced in a study of T cell changes during pregnancy in multiple sclerosis. Sequencing used immunoSEQ multiplex PCR; TCRdb keeps in-frame clones, though not all of them. The sample contains about 50,000 clones, around nine tenths of which appear only once. The sample consisted of CD4+ T cells from peripheral blood mononuclear cells, taken after pregnancy. The source of these receptors is a female donor in good health, enrolled as a control in a pregnancy study.

V is TRBV6-6 and J is TRBJ1-2; TRBD1 matches at 11 bases. This CDR3 contains 13 residues. V shed 4 bases and J 13 bases; nucleotides not matched to a gene: 8. The V gene's germline CDR1 is MNHNY and CDR2 SVGAGI (reference sequence). The CDR3 nucleotides read TGTGCCAGCAGTTTCGGGACAGGGGGGCCTTGCACCTTC. Its translation: CASSFGTGGPCTF.

The chain combines TRBV6-5 with TRBJ1-2; 7 bases are shared with TRBD1. The germline V gene has CDR1 MNHEY and CDR2 SVGAGI. After removal of 6 bases from V and 4 bases from J, the junction contained 5 bases not matched to a gene. The CDR3 is 13 residues long. The CDR3 protein is CASRPTGIYGYTF. The DNA of the CDR3 is TGTGCCAGCAGGCCGACAGGGATCTATGGCTACACCTTC.

The rearrangement links TRBV7-9 to TRBJ1-1, with D unresolved. Germline loops: CDR1 SEHNR, CDR2 FQNEAQ (reference sequence). V was cut by 2 bases and J by 6 bases, with 10 bases left in between. The CDR3 is 13 amino acids. The CDR3 region has the DNA TGTGCCAGCAGCTTATTGCGTGATGCTGAAGCTTTCTTT. Its translation: CASSLLRDAEAFF. The full variable domain, in which reference TRBV7-9 and TRBJ1-1 provide the parts outside the CDR3, is DTGVSQNPRHKITKRGQNVTFRCDPISEHNRLYWYRQTLGQGPEFLTYFQNEAQLEKSRLLSDRFSAERPKGSFSTLEIQRTEQGDSAMYLCASSLLRDAEAFFGQGTRLTVV.

This clone was observed once. V gene TRBV19 combines with J gene TRBJ2-3, with 10 positions matching TRBD2. In germline, CDR1 is LNHDA, CDR2 SQIVND (reference sequence). There are 12 residues in the CDR3. V was pared by 2 bases and J by 10 bases, with 0 bases of the junction left unmatched. The CDR3 region has the DNA TGTGCCAGTAGTATACTAGCGGGGGCGCAGTATTTT. Translation: CASSILAGAQYF.

The chain joins TRBV7-6 to TRBJ2-3; 13 bases fit TRBD2. CDR1 SGHVS and CDR2 FNYEAQ come from the germline V gene. The CDR3 runs to 18 residues. V gave up 4 bases and J gave up 5 bases; unmatched junction bases: 12. CDR3 DNA: TGTGCCAGCAGCTACTCACCCACTAGCGGGGGGGCCAAAGATACGCAGTATTTT. Amino acid sequence: CASSYSPTSGGAKDTQYF.

The chain couples TRBV5-4 to TRBJ2-2; 7 nucleotides match TRBD2. The ends lost 4 bases at V and 1 base at J; junction bases unmatched: 7. Looked up from germline, CDR1 is SGHNT and CDR2 is YYREEE (reference sequence). The CDR3 is made up of 16 amino acids. The CDR3 reads CASSPRWGGNTGELFF. The CDR3 nucleotides read TGTGCCAGCAGCCCCCGATGGGGGGGGAACACCGGGGAGCTGTTTTTT.

V is TRBV5-1 and J is TRBJ2-1, with 7 bases matching TRBD2. Germline loops: CDR1 SGHRS, CDR2 YFSETQ. CDR3 length equals 13 residues. J lost 3 bases, V lost 5 bases, and 2 bases had no gene match. The CDR3 DNA is TGCGCCAGCAGGGCTAGCGGCTACAATGAGCAGTTCTTC. Amino acid sequence: CASRASGYNEQFF.

The V call is TRBV2, the J call TRBJ2-1; 9 positions agree with TRBD2. Trimming removed 10 bases from V and 5 bases from J; junction bases left unmatched: 12. Germline CDR1 SNHLY, CDR2 FYNNEI. The CDR3 is 15 amino acids. CDR3 in amino acids: CANRRVTSGNNEQFF. For the CDR3, the DNA is TGTGCCAATCGAAGGGTGACTAGCGGCAACAATGAGCAGTTCTTC.

This chain uses TRBV19 with TRBJ2-5; D may be TRBD2 (7 bases). Trimming took 7 bases from V and 4 from J, leaving 22 bases between them. CDR3 length equals 16 residues. The germline gives CDR1 LNHDA, CDR2 SQIVND (reference sequence). The CDR3 loop is CASTNLGGGPRETQYF. CDR3 sequence (DNA): TGTGCCAGTACCAATCTAGGGGGGGGGCCCAGAGAGACCCAGTACTTC.

The chain recombines TRBV28 with TRBJ2-7; TRBD2 is a possible D gene (5 bases). CDR1 is MDHEN and CDR2 is SYDVKM in the germline V gene. The V end lost 8 bases, the J end lost 4 bases, and 12 bases lay between the germline ends. The CDR3 loop spans 12 amino acids. This CDR3 is CASRGRRYEQYF. The CDR3 DNA reads TGTGCCAGCCGAGGGAGAAGGTACGAGCAGTACTTC.

The chain recombines TRBV5-5 with TRBJ1-2, with a tentative D call TRBD1 (5 bases). V was pared by 4 bases and J by 6 bases, with 10 bases between. Germline V lookup: CDR1 SGHKS, CDR2 YYEKEE (reference sequence). CDR3 length equals 12 residues. The CDR3 region is CASSRTLDGYTF. The CDR3 DNA reads as TGTGCCAGCAGCCGGACATTGGATGGCTACACCTTC.

The chain is built from TRBV10-3 and TRBJ2-1, with a possible D match to TRBD1 (6 bases). CDR3 size: 16 residues. With 3 bases removed from V and 1 base from J, the gap between germline ends came to 13 bases. Germline V CDR1 and CDR2: ENHRY, SYGVKD. The CDR3 protein is CAISDRTADSYNEQFF. Here the CDR3 DNA reads TGTGCCATCAGTGACCGGACAGCAGATTCCTACAATGAGCAGTTCTTC.

The V and J genes are TRBV6-5 and TRBJ2-7; 8 bases map to TRBD2. The V gene's germline CDR1 is MNHEY and CDR2 SVGAGI. The CDR3 contains 15 residues. After removal of 0 bases from V and 1 base from J, the junction contained 2 bases not matched to a gene. The DNA for the CDR3 is TGTGCCAGCAGTTACTCCGGGGGGGGATCCTACGAGCAGTACTTC. It encodes CASSYSGGGSYEQYF.

Judged by abundance, this clone is medium-sized (0.01 to 0.1%). The chain joins TRBV29-1 to TRBJ1-1; TRBD1 is a possible D gene (6 bases). V was trimmed by 7 bases and J by 7 bases, leaving 19 bases between them. Per germline, CDR1 SQVTM and CDR2 ANQGSEA. The CDR3 spans 13 residues. CDR3 DNA sequence: TGCAGCGCCCGGGACAATTTCAACGTTGAAGCTTTCTTT. Its translation is CSARDNFNVEAFF. Filled out from reference TRBV29-1 and TRBJ1-1, the complete variable domain reads SAVISQKPSRDICQRGTSLTIQCQVDSQVTMMFWYRQQPGQSLTLIATANQGSEATYESGFVIDKFPISRPNLTFSTLTVSNMSPEDSSIYLCSARDNFNVEAFFGQGTRLTVV.

This rearrangement joins TRBV30 to TRBJ1-5; 10 nucleotides agree with TRBD1. Per the germline V gene, CDR1 is GTSNPN and CDR2 is SVGIG (reference sequence). This CDR3 has 12 residues. Germline trimming cut 5 bases from V and 6 bases from J; bases unmatched to any gene: 1. In DNA, the CDR3 is TGTGCCTGGGGGGACAGGGGTCAGCCCCAGCATTTT. Its translation is CAWGDRGQPQHF.

The CDR3 bases are TGTGCCAGTAGTATAGATCGGGGTTCCGGGGGTTCACCCCTCCACTTT. Its protein product is CASSIDRGSGGSPLHF. This chain connects TRBV19 to TRBJ1-6; the D gene is possibly TRBD1 (5 bases). Looked up from germline, CDR1 is LNHDA and CDR2 is SQIVND (reference sequence). The CDR3 extends over 16 amino acids. Trimming removed 0 bases from V and 9 bases from J, with 15 bases in between.

This clone is a singleton in its sample. The J gene is TRBJ2-2, the V gene TRBV7-9, with D possibly matching TRBD2 (5 bases). The CDR3 spans 13 residues. V lost 7 bases, J lost 0 bases, and 6 bases lay in between. CDR1 is SEHNR, CDR2 FQNEAQ, per germline (reference sequence). In DNA, the CDR3 is TGTGCCAGCATGAGGGCGAACACCGGGGAGCTGTTTTTT. Its translation is CASMRANTGELFF.

The chain carries TRBV6-1 and TRBJ1-2, with D tentatively TRBD1 (5 bases). Germline lookup yields CDR1 MNHNS and CDR2 SASEGT. This CDR3 is 15 amino acids long. V lost 0 bases, J lost 4 bases, and 12 bases lay in between. CDR3 in DNA: TGTGCCAGCAGTGAAGCGGCGGGGCAGGTCTATGGCTACACCTTC. It encodes CASSEAAGQVYGYTF.

The chain has TRBV29-1 and TRBJ2-1; possible D gene TRBD1, 7 bases. The V end was cut by 1 base, the J end by 13 bases, with 17 bases between. Germline V gives CDR1 SQVTM, CDR2 ANQGSEA. The CDR3 covers 13 residues. As DNA, the CDR3 is TGCAGCGTTGAAGGCTTCACAGGGGAGGAACAGTTCTTC. Protein sequence: CSVEGFTGEEQFF.

In nucleotides, the CDR3 is TGTGCCAGCAGCTTAGGGCCAGGGGGGTTCTATGGCTACACCTTC. Translated, it gives CASSLGPGGFYGYTF. The genes are TRBV7-2 and TRBJ1-2, with 7 bases aligning to TRBD1. The junction had 6 bases not matched to a gene; V was cut back by 1 base and J by 4 bases. Per germline, CDR1 SGHTA and CDR2 FQGNSA. The CDR3 covers 15 residues.

The CDR3 reads CASSGTLYGYTF. The CDR3, as DNA: TGTGCCAGCAGTGGGACACTCTATGGCTACACCTTC. This rearrangement joins TRBV28 to TRBJ1-2; a possible D gene is TRBD1 (6 bases). The germline gives CDR1 MDHEN, CDR2 SYDVKM. The V end lost 5 bases, the J end lost 4 bases, and 8 bases lay between the germline ends. This CDR3 contains 12 residues.

The CDR3: CASLQGEVKTEAFF. CDR3 bases: TGTGCCAGCTTACAGGGGGAAGTAAAAACTGAAGCTTTCTTT. The chain joins TRBV6-1 to TRBJ1-1, with 8 bases identical to TRBD1. The CDR3 totals 14 residues. Per germline, CDR1 MNHNS and CDR2 SASEGT. V shed 8 bases, J shed 5 bases, and the junction held 10 bases outside the gene matches.

The chain employs TRBV5-6 and TRBJ2-3; TRBD2 matches 11 bases. Germline CDR1 reads SGHDT; CDR2 reads YYEEEE. The CDR3 is made up of 16 amino acids. Trimming at V came to 3 bases and at J to 0 bases, leaving 3 bases not matched to a gene. The CDR3 protein is CASSWLAGGSTDTQYF. CDR3 sequence (DNA): TGTGCCAGCAGCTGGCTAGCGGGGGGAAGCACAGATACGCAGTATTTT.

The chain uses TRBV5-4 and TRBJ1-1; tentatively, D is TRBD1 (6 bases). Per the germline V gene, CDR1 is SGHNT and CDR2 is YYREEE (reference sequence). The CDR3 has 13 residues. Trimming removed 0 bases at V and 8 bases at J, with 11 bases between. The DNA for the CDR3 is TGTGCCAGCAGCTTGGGTTGGGGGACAGAAGCTTTCTTT. As protein: CASSLGWGTEAFF. Using reference TRBV5-4 and TRBJ1-1 for the parts outside the CDR3, the full variable domain is ETGVTQSPTHLIKTRGQQVTLRCSSQSGHNTVSWYQQALGQGPQFIFQYYREEENGRGNFPPRFSGLQFPNYSSELNVNALELDDSALYLCASSLGWGTEAFFGQGTRLTVV.

V is TRBV5-1 and J is TRBJ2-1; 7 bases are shared with TRBD1. The ends lost 2 bases at V and 3 bases at J; junction bases unmatched: 2. In germline, CDR1 is SGHRS, CDR2 YFSETQ. The CDR3 sequence is 14 residues long. The CDR3 region is CASSFGQVYNEQFF. DNA for the CDR3: TGCGCCAGCAGCTTCGGACAGGTCTACAATGAGCAGTTCTTC. Full variable domain (missing parts from reference TRBV5-1 and TRBJ2-1): KAGVTQTPRYLIKTRGQQVTLSCSPISGHRSVSWYQQTPGQGLQFLFEYFSETQRNKGNFPGRFSGRQFSNSRSEMNVSTLELGDSALYLCASSFGQVYNEQFFGPGTRLTVL.

This chain links TRBV5-5 with TRBJ2-7; TRBD1 matches at 10 bases. The CDR3 has 14 residues. Looked up from germline, CDR1 is SGHKS and CDR2 is YYEKEE (reference sequence). V lost 2 bases, J lost 4 bases, and 3 bases stayed unmatched. The CDR3 DNA sequence: TGTGCCAGCAGCTTCCGGGACAGGGGATACGAGCAGTACTTC. As protein: CASSFRDRGYEQYF.

The gene calls are TRBV30 and TRBJ2-5; a possible D gene is TRBD2 (5 bases). Trimming left V 1 base short and J 5 bases short, with 5 bases between. Germline values: CDR1 GTSNPN, CDR2 SVGIG (reference sequence). The CDR3 is made up of 11 amino acids. CDR3 in amino acids: CAWSGGETQYF. As DNA, the CDR3 is TGTGCCTGGAGTGGAGGGGAGACCCAGTACTTC.

CDR3 sequence: CASSMGHSEQFF. The CDR3, as DNA: TGTGCCAGCAGCATGGGACACAGTGAGCAGTTCTTC. The chain is built from TRBV6-5 and TRBJ2-1, with D perhaps TRBD1 (6 bases). CDR1 and CDR2 (germline): MNHEY, SVGAGI. The CDR3 loop spans 12 amino acids. V lost 6 bases, J lost 9 bases, and 12 bases lay in between.

In nucleotides, the CDR3 is TGTGCCATCAGTGATCGTGAGTTTGAGCAGTTCTTC. As protein: CAISDREFEQFF. V usage is TRBV10-3 and J usage is TRBJ2-1; D uncertain. The CDR3 extends over 12 amino acids. CDR1 is ENHRY, CDR2 SYGVKD, per germline. V was trimmed by 3 bases and J by 9 bases, leaving 9 bases between them.

This clone was counted a single time. The CDR3: CASSFSGVSGTEAFF. DNA of the CDR3: TGCGCCAGCAGCTTCTCGGGGGTCTCTGGCACTGAAGCTTTCTTT. J is TRBJ1-1 and V is TRBV5-1, with D tentatively TRBD1 (5 bases). There are 15 residues in the CDR3. Germline CDR1 SGHRS, CDR2 YFSETQ. V shed 2 bases and J shed 4 bases, with 15 bases lying between them.

The chain uses TRBV18 and TRBJ2-7; possible D gene TRBD2, 5 bases. The V end was cut by 3 bases, the J end by 7 bases, with 10 bases between. Looked up from germline, CDR1 is KGHSH and CDR2 is LQKENI. This CDR3 comprises 12 residues. This CDR3 reads CASSPGRGEQYF. The DNA for the CDR3 is TGTGCCAGCTCACCCGGACGGGGTGAGCAGTACTTC.

The chain recombines TRBV19 with TRBJ2-7; 11 bases map to TRBD2. V shed 3 bases, J shed 0 bases, and the junction held 7 bases outside the gene matches. CDR1 and CDR2 from the germline V gene are LNHDA and SQIVND (reference sequence). The CDR3 runs 17 residues. The CDR3 region has the DNA TGTGCCAGTAGTATCGGTAGCGGGAGGGCCACCTCCTACGAGCAGTACTTC. Its translation is CASSIGSGRATSYEQYF.